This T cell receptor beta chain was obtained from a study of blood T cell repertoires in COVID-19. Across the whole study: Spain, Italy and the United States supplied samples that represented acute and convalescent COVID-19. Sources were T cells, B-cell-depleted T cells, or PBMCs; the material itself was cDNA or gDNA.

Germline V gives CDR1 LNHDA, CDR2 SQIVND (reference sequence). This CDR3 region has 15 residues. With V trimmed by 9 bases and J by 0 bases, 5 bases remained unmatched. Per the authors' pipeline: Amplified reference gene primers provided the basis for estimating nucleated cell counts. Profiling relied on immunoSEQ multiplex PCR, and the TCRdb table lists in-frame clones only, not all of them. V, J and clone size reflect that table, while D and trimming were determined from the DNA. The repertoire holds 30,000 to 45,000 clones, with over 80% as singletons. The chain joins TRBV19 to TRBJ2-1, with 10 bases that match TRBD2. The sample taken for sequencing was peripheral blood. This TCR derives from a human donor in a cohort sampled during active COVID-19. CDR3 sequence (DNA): TGTGCCAGCCGTAGCGGGGGGCGCTCCTACAATGAGCAGTTCTTC. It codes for CASRSGGRSYNEQFF. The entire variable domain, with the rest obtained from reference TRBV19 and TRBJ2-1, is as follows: DGGITQSPKYLFRKEGQNVTLSCEQNLNHDAMYWYRQDPGQGLRLIYYSQIVNDFQKGDIAEGYSVSREKKESFPLTVTSAQKNPTAFYLCASRSGGRSYNEQFFGPGTRLTVL.